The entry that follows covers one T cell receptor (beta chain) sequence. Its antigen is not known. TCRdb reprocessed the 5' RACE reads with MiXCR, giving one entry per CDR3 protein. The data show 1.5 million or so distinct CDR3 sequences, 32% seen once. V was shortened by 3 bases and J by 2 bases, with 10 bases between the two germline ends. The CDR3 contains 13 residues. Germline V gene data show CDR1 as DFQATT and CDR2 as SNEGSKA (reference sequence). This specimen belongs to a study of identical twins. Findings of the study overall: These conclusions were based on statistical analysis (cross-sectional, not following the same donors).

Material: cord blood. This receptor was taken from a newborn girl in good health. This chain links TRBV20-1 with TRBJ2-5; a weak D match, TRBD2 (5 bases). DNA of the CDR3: TGCAGTGCTAGCGTAGTAGCGCAAGAGACCCAGTACTTC. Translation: CSASVVAQETQYF.